One sample yielded the 20 T cell receptor beta chains listed below, sequenced in a study of blood T cell repertoires in COVID-19. Data came from immunoSEQ multiplex PCR; TCRdb stores just in-frame clones and leaves some out. Among 150,000 to 200,000 clones, around 67% were seen once, and the ten largest hold about 3%. Source material: peripheral blood. The source of these receptors is a woman aged 80 or older with acute or convalescent COVID-19.

V and J are TRBV27 and TRBJ1-2; 12 bases align to TRBD1. The CDR3 runs to 17 residues. The trim removed 3 bases at V and 1 base at J, leaving 6 bases unmatched. The V gene's germline CDR1 is MNHEY and CDR2 SMNVEV (reference sequence). CDR3 DNA sequence: TGTGCCAGCAGTTTCGGGACAGGGGGCGCAGATAACTATGGCTACACCTTC. Translated: CASSFGTGGADNYGYTF.

The chain couples TRBV10-3 to TRBJ1-2; TRBD1 matches at 9 bases. CDR3 length: 14 amino acids. Trimming took 4 bases from V and 3 from J; bases not matched to a gene: 3. Germline CDR1 and CDR2: ENHRY and SYGVKD. CDR3 amino acids: CAISGDRADYGYTF. CDR3 coding DNA: TGTGCCATCAGTGGGGACAGGGCGGACTATGGCTACACCTTC.

This clone was detected only once. The J gene is TRBJ2-1, the V gene TRBV4-2, with a possible D match to TRBD1 (5 bases). The CDR3 has 17 amino acids. Germline CDR1 and CDR2: LGHNA and YNFKEQ. V was pared by 1 base and J by 6 bases, with 19 bases between. For the CDR3, the DNA is TGTGCCAGCAGCCAAGTAGAGCAAAGGGCAAGGGGCAATGAGCAGTTCTTC. This gives the protein CASSQVEQRARGNEQFF.

The chain employs TRBV7-8 and TRBJ2-5; a possible D gene is TRBD1 (7 bases). Germline CDR1 is SGHVS and CDR2 is FQNEAQ. The CDR3 extends over 14 amino acids. Trimming removed 5 bases at V and 4 bases at J, with 14 bases between. The CDR3 region is CASSLEGARETQYF. The DNA for the CDR3 is TGTGCCAGCAGCCTGGAGGGGGCGCGAGAGACCCAGTACTTC.

The chain carries TRBV27 and TRBJ2-7; 12 positions match TRBD1. Germline V gene data show CDR1 as MNHEY and CDR2 as SMNVEV (reference sequence). The CDR3 consists of 17 residues. Trimming cost V 0 bases and J 4 bases; bases outside gene matches: 7. CDR3 residues: CASSLSTGTGGIYEQYF. CDR3 DNA sequence: TGTGCCAGCAGTTTATCAACCGGGACAGGGGGCATATACGAGCAGTACTTC.

The chain couples TRBV7-9 to TRBJ2-6; no definite D call. Deletions cut 5 bases from V and 6 bases from J, with 8 bases between. Germline assignment: CDR1 SEHNR and CDR2 FQNEAQ (reference sequence). The CDR3 totals 13 residues. The CDR3 is CASSPGEANVLTF. The CDR3 nucleotides read TGTGCCAGCAGCCCAGGCGAGGCCAACGTCCTGACTTTC.

This chain connects TRBV28 to TRBJ2-1; maybe TRBD2 (6 bases). This CDR3 has 14 amino acids. Trimming removed 10 bases from V and 0 bases from J, with 13 bases in between. The germline V gene has CDR1 MDHEN and CDR2 SYDVKM. Here the CDR3 reads CATLGGNSYNEQFF. CDR3 DNA sequence: TGTGCCACATTGGGGGGTAACTCCTACAATGAGCAGTTCTTC.

This chain uses TRBV18 with TRBJ2-1, with TRBD1 identical over 11 bases. The V gene end was trimmed by 4 bases and the J gene end by 7 bases; junction bases not matched to a gene: 15. The CDR3 length is 18 residues. Germline V lookup: CDR1 KGHSH, CDR2 LQKENI. The CDR3 here is CASSRLLPGTGGPNEQFF. Here the CDR3 DNA reads TGTGCCAGCTCACGTCTCCTACCCGGGACAGGGGGGCCGAATGAGCAGTTCTTC.

A few counts support this clone. The V gene is TRBV4-1, the J gene TRBJ2-7, with 8 positions matching TRBD1. V dropped 2 bases and J dropped 5; count of bases not matched to a gene: 5. Germline loops: CDR1 MGHRA, CDR2 YSYEKL. This CDR3 is built from 14 residues. CDR3 in DNA: TGCGCCAGCAGCCAACCGGACAGGGTTGACGAGCAGTACTTC. Its translation is CASSQPDRVDEQYF.

The V and J genes are TRBV7-2 and TRBJ2-3; 9 nucleotides align to TRBD2. The junction had 9 bases not matched to a gene; V was cut back by 5 bases and J by 6 bases. The CDR3 is made up of 15 amino acids. The germline gives CDR1 SGHTA, CDR2 FQGNSA. CDR3 protein: CASSTPRTSVDTQYF. The CDR3 DNA reads as TGTGCCAGCAGCACACCCCGGACTAGCGTGGATACGCAGTATTTT.

This chain connects TRBV6-5 to TRBJ2-2, with a possible D match to TRBD1 (6 bases). Trimming stripped 5 bases from V and 5 bases from J, with 6 bases between. Germline loops: CDR1 MNHEY, CDR2 SVGAGI. The CDR3 runs 12 residues. CDR3 nucleotides: TGTGCCAGCAGTACAGGGACCGGGGAGCTGTTTTTT. It specifies CASSTGTGELFF.

The gene calls are TRBV5-6 and TRBJ2-5; perhaps TRBD2 as D (6 bases). Trimming took off 0 bases at V and 7 bases at J, with 7 bases between the two ends. CDR1 SGHDT and CDR2 YYEEEE come from the germline V gene. CDR3 size: 12 residues. The CDR3 region is CASSLVGGTQYF. As DNA, the CDR3 is TGTGCCAGCAGCTTGGTCGGGGGGACCCAGTACTTC.

This clone was seen only a few times. This chain uses TRBV7-2 with TRBJ2-7, with 11 bases lining up with TRBD1. J lost 3 bases, V lost 5 bases, and 6 bases had no gene match. CDR1 SGHTA and CDR2 FQGNSA come from the germline V gene. The CDR3 is 15 residues long. The CDR3 DNA follows: TGTGCCAGCAGCAGCCCGGGACAGGGGGTCTACGAGCAGTACTTC. It specifies CASSSPGQGVYEQYF.

The J gene is TRBJ2-6, the V gene TRBV7-6, with D perhaps TRBD1 (5 bases). Trimming pared 4 bases from V and 2 bases from J, leaving 15 bases between. CDR1 and CDR2 (germline): SGHVS, FNYEAQ. The CDR3 length is 17 residues. The DNA of the CDR3 is TGTGCCAGCAGCTCCGTTTTAAAACAGGCTGGGGCCAACGTCCTGACTTTC. Translating gives CASSSVLKQAGANVLTF.

The chain carries TRBV6-2 or TRBV6-3 and TRBJ2-1, with 11 bases aligning to TRBD2. In germline, CDR1 is MNHEY, CDR2 SVGEGT. There are 17 residues in the CDR3. V lost 7 bases and J lost 4; bases outside the gene matches: 12. The CDR3 sequence is CASTPIAGTSGYNEQFF. The CDR3, as DNA: TGTGCCAGCACCCCCATTGCCGGGACTAGCGGATACAATGAGCAGTTCTTC.

This chain joins TRBV30 and TRBJ2-1; D may be TRBD1 (5 bases). The ends were cut back, 1 base at V and 4 bases at J, with 8 bases in the middle. The CDR3 totals 13 residues. Germline CDR1 is GTSNPN and CDR2 is SVGIG (reference sequence). CDR3 residues: CAWSAGAYNEQFF. CDR3 DNA sequence: TGTGCCTGGAGTGCTGGGGCATACAATGAGCAGTTCTTC.

The V and J genes are TRBV7-3 and TRBJ2-1, with 9 nucleotides matching TRBD2. There are 17 residues in the CDR3. J was trimmed by 7 bases and V by 5 bases; bases with no gene match: 15. The germline V gene encodes CDR1 SGHTA and CDR2 FQGTGA. The CDR3 region is CASSKGTSQWAGNEQFF. CDR3 nucleotides: TGTGCCAGCAGCAAAGGGACTAGCCAGTGGGCAGGAAATGAGCAGTTCTTC. Full variable domain (rest looked up from reference TRBV7-3 and TRBJ2-1): GAGVSQTPSNKVTEKGKYVELRCDPISGHTALYWYRQSLGQGPEFLIYFQGTGAADDSGLPNDRFFAVRPEGSVSTLKIQRTERGDSAVYLCASSKGTSQWAGNEQFFGPGTRLTVL.

This clone was seen a handful of times. The chain joins TRBV28 to TRBJ1-5, with TRBD1 matching over 11 bases. With V trimmed by 5 bases and J by 0 bases, 9 bases remained unmatched. Germline lookup yields CDR1 MDHEN and CDR2 SYDVKM. The CDR3 is 18 amino acids. The CDR3 here is CASSDRDRGLHSNQPQHF. CDR3 in DNA: TGTGCCAGCAGTGACCGGGACAGGGGGTTACATAGCAATCAGCCCCAGCATTTT.

This chain joins TRBV5-5 and TRBJ2-7, with 7 nucleotides matching TRBD2. This CDR3 has 17 residues. V lost 5 bases and J lost 4; bases outside the gene matches: 18. Looked up from germline, CDR1 is SGHKS and CDR2 is YYEKEE (reference sequence). CDR3 amino acids: CASSLTILARDRYEQYF. In nucleotides, the CDR3 is TGTGCCAGCAGTCTTACCATACTAGCGCGGGATAGATACGAGCAGTACTTC.

The J gene is TRBJ1-4, the V gene TRBV9, with D unresolved. The V end was cut by 4 bases, the J end by 4 bases, with 8 bases between. The CDR3 totals 13 residues. The germline V gene encodes CDR1 SGDLS and CDR2 YYNGEE. The CDR3 loop reads CASSPSSNEKLFF. Here the CDR3 DNA reads TGTGCCAGCAGCCCCTCCAGTAATGAAAAACTGTTTTTT.